This T cell receptor (beta chain) was sequenced in a study of early stage breast cancer tumors. Study overall: About 80% of the 16 invasive tumors were ER+, PR+ and HER2-. Samples were sequenced at 9 to 10-fold average coverage. General study points: Functional markers like CD4, CD8 and FOXP3 were missed in bulk sequencing. In about 90% of the 16 patients, blood comparison separated tumor from normal breast.

Sequenced by immunoSEQ multiplex PCR; TCRdb stores in-frame clones only, minus some. The data show tens of thousands of clones, more than 60% seen once. The CDR3 runs to 15 residues. CDR1 and CDR2 (germline): SNHLY, FYNNEI. V lost 7 bases to trimming and J lost 5 bases; unmatched junction nucleotides: 9. A note on this clone: The antigen is unknown.

Sequencing was carried out using blood. This receptor was taken from a person in their sixties or seventies with breast cancer. The chain couples TRBV2 to TRBJ1-3; 9 bases are a match to TRBD1. CDR3 in DNA: TGTGCCAGCAACCCGGACAGGGGAGGAAGAAACACCATATATTTT. The encoded protein is CASNPDRGGRNTIYF.